A single sample is the source of the 15 T cell receptor beta chains below, sequenced in a study of blood T cells in healthy people across ages. Combining a sample-barcoded 5' primer with a J-beta primer mix, a second PCR ran for roughly 6 to 11 cycles. MiXCR was run by TCRdb on the 5' RACE reads, yielding one entry per CDR3 protein. The sample holds 800,000 to 1,300,000 distinct CDR3 sequences, 20% to 25% seen once. A further study also used this sample, focusing on T cells of mothers and their children.

Sequences were obtained from blood. Receptor source: a girl aged 2-15 years in good health.

The J gene is TRBJ2-7, the V gene TRBV29-1; a weak D match, TRBD2 (6 bases). The V end was cut by 7 bases, the J end by 2 bases, with 15 bases between. The CDR3 loop spans 13 amino acids. CDR1 is SQVTM and CDR2 is ANQGSEA in the germline V gene. In nucleotides, the CDR3 is TGCAGCGCTACGGGACTGGGGCCCTACGAGCAGTACTTC. Residues: CSATGLGPYEQYF.

A word on this clonotype: Compared with germline, one end of the junction differs, possibly owing to a read error. This chain links TRBV7-2 with TRBJ2-7; possible D gene TRBD2, 5 bases. The CDR3 has 12 residues. The V gene's germline CDR1 is SGHTA and CDR2 FQGNSA. For the CDR3, the DNA is TGTGCCAGCAGCTTATCGGGGAACGAGCAGCACTTC. Protein product: CASSLSGNEQHF.

The chain is built from TRBV2 and TRBJ1-2; D is possibly TRBD1 (6 bases). The V gene's germline CDR1 is SNHLY and CDR2 FYNNEI. There are 13 residues in the CDR3. Trimming removed 8 bases at V and 5 bases at J, with 15 bases between. CDR3 sequence (DNA): TGTGCCAGCCAACAGGGAACGAAGTATGGCTACACCTTC. Protein sequence: CASQQGTKYGYTF.

This clonotype was counted a few times. The CDR3, as DNA: TGCAGCGTGGCTGACAGGGGCACTGAAGCTTTCTTT. This gives the protein CSVADRGTEAFF. The chain employs TRBV29-1 and TRBJ1-1; the match to TRBD1 covers 8 bases. Germline loops: CDR1 SQVTM, CDR2 ANQGSEA. This CDR3 comprises 12 residues. Trimming removed 6 bases from V and 4 bases from J; junction bases left unmatched: 4.

About this clonotype: The junction does not match germline at one end; this may be a read error. The rearrangement uses TRBV3-1 and TRBJ2-5, with D uncertain. Germline CDR1 reads LGHDT; CDR2 reads YNNKEL (reference sequence). CDR3 length equals 13 residues. CDR3 sequence reads: CASSQAPGHLEFF. As DNA, the CDR3 is TGTGCCAGCAGCCAAGCGCCAGGCCACCTTGAGTTCTTC.

This chain uses TRBV7-6 with TRBJ1-2, with TRBD1 identical over 11 bases. The CDR3 has 15 residues. The germline V gene has CDR1 SGHVS and CDR2 FNYEAQ. V lost 5 bases, J lost 6 bases, and 8 bases stayed unmatched. The CDR3 DNA follows: TGTGCCAGCAGCCCCCGGCCGGGACAGGGGGATGGCTACACCTTC. This encodes CASSPRPGQGDGYTF.

Only a few counts were recorded for this clonotype. The chain joins TRBV6-6 to TRBJ2-3, with D uncertain. From germline, CDR1 is MNHNY and CDR2 SVGAGI (reference sequence). V was trimmed by 8 bases and J by 6 bases, leaving 6 bases between them. CDR3 length: 10 residues. The CDR3 loop is CASALDTQYF. The CDR3 DNA is TGTGCCAGCGCTTTGGATACGCAGTATTTT.

The V gene is TRBV4-1, the J gene TRBJ2-3, with TRBD2 matching 7 bases. CDR3 size: 16 residues. V was pared by 0 bases and J by 2 bases, with 5 bases of the junction left unmatched. Germline CDR1 and CDR2: MGHRA and YSYEKL. The CDR3 reads CASSQDSLAPTDTQYF. The DNA of the CDR3 is TGCGCCAGCAGCCAAGACTCACTAGCGCCCACAGATACGCAGTATTTT.

V is TRBV3-1 and J is TRBJ1-2; possibly TRBD1 for D (5 bases). Per germline, CDR1 LGHDT and CDR2 YNNKEL (reference sequence). CDR3 size: 12 residues. Trimming cost V 1 base and J 6 bases, with 6 bases left between them. CDR3 amino acids: CASSQGQNGYTF. In DNA form, the CDR3 reads TGTGCCAGCAGCCAAGGACAGAATGGCTACACCTTC.

The V call is TRBV15, the J call TRBJ1-3, with no clear D. Germline values: CDR1 LNHNV, CDR2 YYDKDF (reference sequence). Trimming took off 0 bases at V and 4 bases at J, with 10 bases between the two ends. The CDR3 consists of 15 residues. CDR3 residues: CATSREMAPGNTIYF. The CDR3 DNA reads as TGTGCCACCAGCAGAGAGATGGCGCCCGGAAACACCATATATTTT.

This clonotype appeared a few times. V and J are TRBV25-1 and TRBJ2-5; possibly TRBD2 for D (7 bases). The CDR3 loop spans 20 amino acids. Trimming removed 0 bases at V and 2 bases at J, with 25 bases between. Germline loops: CDR1 MGHDK, CDR2 SYGVNS. CDR3 protein: CASSEYRVGGGVRRQETQYF. The DNA for the CDR3 is TGTGCCAGCAGTGAATATCGGGTAGGGGGGGGAGTGAGGAGGCAAGAGACCCAGTACTTC.

The chain employs TRBV4-3 and TRBJ2-5, with 7 positions matching TRBD1. This CDR3 contains 17 residues. The trim removed 1 base at V and 1 base at J, leaving 9 bases unmatched. Germline V gives CDR1 LGHNA, CDR2 YSLEER. CDR3 coding DNA: TGCGCCAGCAGCCAAGGGGTAGGGGGCACAGGCCAAGAGACCCAGTACTTC. It encodes CASSQGVGGTGQETQYF.

The V gene is TRBV6-5, the J gene TRBJ1-1; TRBD1 agrees at 7 bases. The trim removed 6 bases at V and 6 bases at J, leaving 7 bases unmatched. This CDR3 region has 13 residues. CDR1 and CDR2 from the germline V gene are MNHEY and SVGAGI. The CDR3 DNA reads TGTGCCAGCAGCCCCGACAGGGTCCCTGAAGCTTTCTTT. Translating gives CASSPDRVPEAFF.

This chain connects TRBV29-1 to TRBJ2-5; D perhaps matches TRBD1 (6 bases). The DNA end is more similar to TRBJ2-7, so the J call may be wrong. The CDR3 has 12 amino acids. Germline-derived CDR1 and CDR2 are SQVTM and ANQGSEA. The CDR3 region has the DNA TGCAGCGTTGGGGACACTAGCTACGAGCAGTACTTC. It codes for CSVGDTSYEQYF.

V usage is TRBV5-5 and J usage is TRBJ2-3; possibly TRBD1 or TRBD2 for D (5 bases each). Germline CDR1 reads SGHKS; CDR2 reads YYEKEE (reference sequence). CDR3 length: 16 residues. V lost 7 bases, J lost 3 bases, and 21 bases lay in between. The CDR3 protein is CASAQFGDGPTDTQYF. The CDR3 nucleotides are TGTGCCAGCGCCCAATTTGGGGACGGACCTACAGATACGCAGTATTTT.